This T cell receptor (beta chain) is from a study of Ad26.COV2.S vaccination and SARS-CoV-2 variants. Clones were read by immunoSEQ multiplex PCR, and TCRdb kept only the in-frame ones, dropping some. The repertoire holds about 180,000 clones, with around nine tenths as singletons. This CDR3 region has 14 residues. The V end was cut by 8 bases, the J end by 2 bases, with 16 bases between. CDR1 MNHEY and CDR2 SVGAGI come from the germline V gene. This clone was detected only once. The chain recombines TRBV6-5 with TRBJ2-7; D uncertain. The input for sequencing was peripheral blood, taken after recovery from COVID-19. This receptor was obtained from a human donor who had recovered from COVID-19. The CDR3 loop reads CASSVGYKTYEQYF. Written as DNA, the CDR3 is TGTGCCAGCTCGGTCGGGTACAAAACCTACGAGCAGTACTTC.